The T cell receptor (beta chain) under discussion was sequenced for a study of identical twins. This clonotype was seen repeatedly, ten times or more. Its antigen is not known. Study-wide results and caveats: With abundant cord blood beta clonotypes, insertions were fewer; memory repertoires showed no such pattern. Invariant MAIT and iNKT cells may have partly biased zero-insertion analyses.

Germline CDR1 and CDR2: SEHNR and FQNEAQ (reference sequence). CDR3 length: 16 amino acids. Trimming at V came to 5 bases and at J to 0 bases, leaving 6 bases not matched to a gene. TCRdb re-analysed the 5' RACE reads in MiXCR, keeping a single row per CDR3 protein. The top ten clones hold approximately 1.5% of a sample with approximately 600,000 distinct CDR3 sequences, less than 9% of them seen once. The data were also submitted as part of a second study, on yellow fever vaccine responses in identical twins.

This receptor was obtained from a woman aged 18-30 years in good health. The source material was PBMCs. V usage is TRBV7-9 and J usage is TRBJ1-1, with TRBD1 matching over 10 bases. The CDR3 loop is CASSLGQGVVNTEAFF. The CDR3 nucleotides are TGTGCCAGCAGCCTAGGACAGGGGGTGGTGAACACTGAAGCTTTCTTT.